The 7 T cell receptor beta chains below come from one sample, sequenced in a study of technical replicates of blood from a handful of donors. TCRdb's copy holds only in-frame clones and misses some; the assay was immunoSEQ multiplex PCR. The sample yields about 81,000 clones, approximately 95% seen once. Sequences were obtained from T cells isolated from PBMCs. The source of these receptors is a human donor in good health.

This chain uses TRBV4-1 with TRBJ2-7; D ambiguous. Germline CDR1 MGHRA, CDR2 YSYEKL. The CDR3 sequence is 14 residues long. V lost 3 bases and J 0 bases, leaving 9 bases between the germline ends. In DNA form, the CDR3 reads TGCGCCAGCAGCCAGTCACAAAGCTCCTACGAGCAGTACTTC. Translation: CASSQSQSSYEQYF.

The CDR3 here is CATSGGTENQPQHF. The CDR3 DNA follows: TGTGCCACCAGCGGAGGAACAGAGAATCAGCCCCAGCATTTT. The chain is built from TRBV15 and TRBJ1-5; D ambiguous. The germline V and J ends were trimmed by 5 bases and 4 bases, with 12 bases remaining between them. The CDR3 sequence is 14 residues long. Germline V gene lookup returns CDR1 LNHNV and CDR2 YYDKDF (reference sequence).

This chain joins TRBV9 and TRBJ2-3, with D perhaps TRBD1 (5 bases). In germline, CDR1 is SGDLS, CDR2 YYNGEE. The CDR3 spans 13 residues. Trimming removed 7 bases from V and 1 base from J, with 10 bases in between. The CDR3 sequence is CASGHWGTDTQYF. The CDR3 bases are TGTGCCAGCGGACACTGGGGCACAGATACGCAGTATTTT.

The chain employs TRBV11-2 and TRBJ2-5; possible D gene TRBD1, 6 bases. CDR3 length: 13 residues. The germline gives CDR1 SGHAT, CDR2 FQNNGV. V gave up 2 bases and J gave up 4 bases, with 8 bases separating them. CDR3 residues: CASSLPGVETQYF. In nucleotides, the CDR3 is TGTGCCAGCAGCTTACCAGGGGTAGAGACCCAGTACTTC. The whole variable domain, filled in from reference TRBV11-2 and TRBJ2-5, reads EAGVAQSPRYKIIEKRQSVAFWCNPISGHATLYWYQQILGQGPKLLIQFQNNGVVDDSQLPKDRFSAERLKGVDSTLKIQPAKLEDSAVYLCASSLPGVETQYFGPGTRLLVL.

This chain joins TRBV5-1 and TRBJ2-7; the match to TRBD2 covers 7 bases. With V trimmed by 3 bases and J by 3 bases, 12 bases remained unmatched. Germline V gives CDR1 SGHRS, CDR2 YFSETQ. The CDR3 extends over 16 amino acids. CDR3 region: CASSYKGLAEIYEQYF. The CDR3 DNA is TGCGCCAGCAGCTACAAGGGGCTAGCGGAGATCTACGAGCAGTACTTC.

This chain links TRBV28 with TRBJ1-4; tentatively, D is TRBD1 (5 bases). Germline V gene lookup returns CDR1 MDHEN and CDR2 SYDVKM. Trimming shortened V by 2 bases and J by 10 bases, and 8 bases separated the two germline ends. This CDR3 is built from 12 residues. The CDR3 reads CASSLVGGKLFF. The CDR3 nucleotides are TGTGCCAGCAGTTTAGTCGGGGGAAAACTGTTTTTT.

The rearrangement uses TRBV27 and TRBJ2-7; 7 bases map to TRBD1. Germline V gene lookup returns CDR1 MNHEY and CDR2 SMNVEV (reference sequence). The CDR3 is 14 residues long. V lost 3 bases and J lost 6; bases outside the gene matches: 8. DNA for the CDR3: TGTGCCAGCAGTTTTCGACAGGGTCACCGCGAGCAGTACTTC. Protein: CASSFRQGHREQYF.